This T cell receptor (beta chain) was documented in a study of T cells of healthy individuals. Germline V lookup: CDR1 SGHTA, CDR2 FQGTGA. This CDR3 has 12 residues. The V end lost 5 bases, the J end lost 7 bases, and 9 bases lay between the germline ends. TCRdb analysed the 5' RACE reads with MiXCR anew, one entry per CDR3 protein. The sample lists 55,000 to 65,000 distinct CDR3 sequences, roughly 15% occurring once. This sequence was found in a human donor in good health. V is TRBV7-3 and J is TRBJ2-1; D not resolved. The CDR3 bases are TGTGCCAGCAGCACCAGTGGGAATGAGCAGTTCTTC. Its translation is CASSTSGNEQFF.